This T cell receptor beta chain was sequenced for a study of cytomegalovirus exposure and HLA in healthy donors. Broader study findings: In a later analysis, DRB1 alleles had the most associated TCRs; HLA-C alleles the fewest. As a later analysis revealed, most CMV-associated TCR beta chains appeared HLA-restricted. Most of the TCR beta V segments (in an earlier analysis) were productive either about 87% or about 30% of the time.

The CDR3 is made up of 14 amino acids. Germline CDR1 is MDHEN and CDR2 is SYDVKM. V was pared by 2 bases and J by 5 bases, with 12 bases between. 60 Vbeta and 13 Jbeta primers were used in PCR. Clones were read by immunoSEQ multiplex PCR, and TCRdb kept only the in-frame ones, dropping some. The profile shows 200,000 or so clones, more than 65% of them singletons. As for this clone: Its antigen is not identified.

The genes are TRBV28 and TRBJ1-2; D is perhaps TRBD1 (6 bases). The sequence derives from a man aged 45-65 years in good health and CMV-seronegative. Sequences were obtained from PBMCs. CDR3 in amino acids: CASSLPPGVYGYTF. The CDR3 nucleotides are TGTGCCAGCAGTTTACCGCCAGGGGTATATGGCTACACCTTC.